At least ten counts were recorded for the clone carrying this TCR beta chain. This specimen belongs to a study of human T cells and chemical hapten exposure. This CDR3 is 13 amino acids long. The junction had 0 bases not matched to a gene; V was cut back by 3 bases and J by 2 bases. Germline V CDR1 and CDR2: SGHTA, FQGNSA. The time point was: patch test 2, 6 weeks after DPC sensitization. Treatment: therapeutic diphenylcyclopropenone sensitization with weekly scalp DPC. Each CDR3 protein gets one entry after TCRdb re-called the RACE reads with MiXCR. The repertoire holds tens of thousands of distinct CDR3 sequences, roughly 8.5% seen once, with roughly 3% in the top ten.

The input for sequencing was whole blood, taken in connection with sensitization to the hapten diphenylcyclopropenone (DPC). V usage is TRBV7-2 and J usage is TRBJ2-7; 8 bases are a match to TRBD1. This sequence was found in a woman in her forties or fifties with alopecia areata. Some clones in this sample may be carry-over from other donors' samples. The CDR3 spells CASSLTGAYEQYF. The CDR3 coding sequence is TGTGCCAGCAGCTTGACAGGGGCCTACGAGCAGTACTTC.